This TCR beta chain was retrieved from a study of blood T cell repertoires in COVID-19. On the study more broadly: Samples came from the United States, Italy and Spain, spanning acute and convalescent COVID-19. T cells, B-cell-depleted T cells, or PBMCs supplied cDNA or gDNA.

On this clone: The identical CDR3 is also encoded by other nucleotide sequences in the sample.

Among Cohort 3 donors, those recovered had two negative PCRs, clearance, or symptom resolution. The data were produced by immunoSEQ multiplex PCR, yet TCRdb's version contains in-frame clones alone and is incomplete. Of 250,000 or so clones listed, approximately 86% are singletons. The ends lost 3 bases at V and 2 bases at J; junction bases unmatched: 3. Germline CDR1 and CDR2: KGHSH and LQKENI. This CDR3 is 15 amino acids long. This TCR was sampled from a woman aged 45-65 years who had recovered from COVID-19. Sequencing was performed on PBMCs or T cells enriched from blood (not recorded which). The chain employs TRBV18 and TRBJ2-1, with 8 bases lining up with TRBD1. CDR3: CASSPSGGAYNEQFF. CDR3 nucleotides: TGTGCCAGCTCACCGTCAGGGGGCGCCTACAATGAGCAGTTCTTC.